One and the same sample provided the 25 T cell receptor beta chains below, sequenced in a study of blood T cell repertoires in COVID-19. Profiled with immunoSEQ multiplex PCR; TCRdb holds only in-frame clones, not every one. The sample includes 120,000 or so clones, around 86% of them seen just once. Sequenced input: peripheral blood. These receptor sequences come from a woman between 65 and 79 years old with acute or convalescent COVID-19.

To note about this clone: The junction departs from germline at one end; a sequencing error may be responsible. This sequence joins TRBV2 and TRBJ2-3, with TRBD1 matching 7 bases. CDR1 and CDR2 from the germline V gene are SNHLY and FYNNEI. The CDR3 consists of 14 residues. This CDR3 reads CASREGGVTDTQYF. The CDR3 DNA reads as TGTGCCAGCAGGGAAGGGGGCGTCACAGATACGCAGTATTTT.

V is TRBV18 and J is TRBJ1-2; 8 nucleotides match TRBD1. This CDR3 is built from 17 residues. V shed 5 bases and J 6 bases; nucleotides not matched to a gene: 17. Germline V gene data show CDR1 as KGHSH and CDR2 as LQKENI. This CDR3 reads CASSKGQVSFPIDGYTF. The CDR3 DNA reads TGTGCCAGCTCAAAGGGACAGGTATCTTTTCCTATTGATGGCTACACCTTC. Supplemented by reference TRBV18 and TRBJ1-2, the full variable domain reads NAGVMQNPRHLVRRRGQEARLRCSPMKGHSHVYWYRQLPEEGLKFMVYLQKENIIDESGMPKERFSAEFPKEGPSILRIQQVVRGDSAAYFCASSKGQVSFPIDGYTFGSGTRLTVV.

V usage is TRBV9 and J usage is TRBJ1-6; D is unresolved. CDR1 is SGDLS, CDR2 YYNGEE, per germline. V lost 3 bases and J lost 3, with 13 bases in between. The CDR3 totals 16 residues. CDR3 bases: TGTGCCAGCAGCGCCGACGGACTGAGCTATAATTCACCCCTCCACTTT. Amino acids: CASSADGLSYNSPLHF. Drawing the rest from reference TRBV9 and TRBJ1-6, the complete variable domain is DSGVTQTPKHLITATGQRVTLRCSPRSGDLSVYWYQQSLDQGLQFLIQYYNGEERAKGNILERFSAQQFPDLHSELNLSSLELGDSALYFCASSADGLSYNSPLHFGNGTRLTVT.

V usage is TRBV5-1 and J usage is TRBJ2-3, with 8 nucleotides matching TRBD2. Germline CDR1 is SGHRS and CDR2 is YFSETQ. V gave up 6 bases and J gave up 2 bases; unmatched junction bases: 11. CDR3 length: 16 amino acids. Written as DNA, the CDR3 is TGCGCCAGCACCCCCCGGGGGGGGGCCTTCACAGATACGCAGTATTTT. It codes for CASTPRGGAFTDTQYF.

This sequence joins TRBV5-6 and TRBJ2-2; D is possibly TRBD2 (6 bases). The length of the CDR3 is 14 residues. CDR1 and CDR2 (germline): SGHDT, YYEEEE. Trimming removed 2 bases from V and 6 bases from J, with 11 bases in between. The CDR3 loop is CASSFTIAAGELFF. CDR3 coding DNA: TGTGCCAGCAGCTTTACCATAGCGGCCGGGGAGCTGTTTTTT.

The chain links TRBV28 to TRBJ2-7; no clear D gene. The germline V gene encodes CDR1 MDHEN and CDR2 SYDVKM. The CDR3 is made up of 14 amino acids. Trimming left V 1 base short and J 0 bases short, with 7 bases between. CDR3 DNA sequence: TGTGCCAGCAGTTTATTGGTCGGCTCCTACGAGCAGTACTTC. Translating gives CASSLLVGSYEQYF.

J is TRBJ2-1 and V is TRBV7-3; no firm D call. V dropped 0 bases and J dropped 1 base, with 10 bases sitting between them. Germline lookup yields CDR1 SGHTA and CDR2 FQGTGA. The CDR3 has 16 amino acids. For the CDR3, the DNA is TGTGCCAGCAGCTTAACCCTTATGGCTTCCTACAATGAGCAGTTCTTC. Translating gives CASSLTLMASYNEQFF.

This sequence joins TRBV7-2 and TRBJ2-7; 10 positions match TRBD2. Germline CDR1 SGHTA, CDR2 FQGNSA. The CDR3 covers 15 residues. The J segment lost 1 base and the V segment lost 4 bases, leaving 4 bases of the junction unmatched. CDR3 sequence reads: CASSSVAGGSYEQYF. The CDR3 coding sequence is TGTGCCAGCAGCTCGGTAGCGGGGGGTTCCTACGAGCAGTACTTC. The full variable domain, in which reference TRBV7-2 and TRBJ2-7 provide the parts outside the CDR3, is GAGVSQSPSNKVTEKGKDVELRCDPISGHTALYWYRQSLGQGLEFLIYFQGNSAPDKSGLPSDRFSAERTGGSVSTLTIQRTQQEDSAVYLCASSSVAGGSYEQYFGPGTRLTVT.

This chain uses TRBV3-1 (or the pseudogene TRBV3-2) with TRBJ2-5; 12 positions match TRBD2. CDR1 and CDR2 (germline): LGHDT, YNNKEL (reference sequence). With 0 bases clipped from V and 6 bases from J, the junction kept 8 bases outside the gene matches. The CDR3 consists of 17 residues. CDR3 nucleotide sequence: TGTGCCAGCAGCCAAGATCAAACTAGCGGGGGGCGTCAGACCCAGTACTTC. Translation gives CASSQDQTSGGRQTQYF.

The rearrangement links TRBV7-2 to TRBJ1-4, with 7 bases identical to TRBD1. CDR1 SGHTA and CDR2 FQGNSA come from the germline V gene. The V and J ends lost 5 bases and 1 base, in that order; junction bases with no gene match: 1. CDR3 length equals 14 residues. CDR3: CASSPGGTNEKLFF. The CDR3 nucleotides read TGTGCCAGCAGCCCAGGGGGAACTAATGAAAAACTGTTTTTT.

In its sample, this clone was seen once. The chain links TRBV9 to TRBJ2-7; D may be TRBD2 (6 bases). Per the germline V gene, CDR1 is SGDLS and CDR2 is YYNGEE. The CDR3 covers 14 residues. V was trimmed by 0 bases and J by 2 bases, leaving 9 bases between them. The CDR3 DNA reads as TGTGCCAGCAGCGTAGGCGGGGATGCCTACGAGCAGTACTTC. Protein product: CASSVGGDAYEQYF.

This clone was detected a few times. The chain has TRBV5-1 and TRBJ1-1, with D maybe TRBD1 (6 bases). The germline V gene has CDR1 SGHRS and CDR2 YFSETQ. The CDR3 totals 15 residues. V lost 4 bases and J 0 bases, leaving 13 bases between the germline ends. The CDR3 nucleotides read TGCGCCAGCAGCCCGAGGACAGCCGTGAACACTGAAGCTTTCTTT. It encodes CASSPRTAVNTEAFF.

The chain couples TRBV7-9 to TRBJ2-6; TRBD1 aligns across 10 bases. Trimming took 7 bases from V and 0 from J; bases not matched to a gene: 15. Germline V gene sequence: CDR1 SEHNR, CDR2 FQNEAQ (reference sequence). The CDR3 loop spans 20 amino acids. CDR3 region: CASTINGRDRGHSGANVLTF. CDR3 DNA: TGTGCCAGCACCATAAACGGACGGGACAGGGGACACTCTGGGGCCAACGTCCTGACTTTC.

This chain joins TRBV7-2 and TRBJ2-5; 8 bases are a match to TRBD2. The V gene end was trimmed by 0 bases and the J gene end by 1 base; junction bases not matched to a gene: 7. The CDR3 has 17 residues. Germline V gene lookup returns CDR1 SGHTA and CDR2 FQGNSA. The CDR3 protein is CASSLAPHRGGQETQYF. The CDR3 coding sequence is TGTGCCAGCAGCTTAGCTCCTCATCGGGGGGGCCAAGAGACCCAGTACTTC.

V usage is TRBV6-5 and J usage is TRBJ1-6, with 7 bases that match TRBD1. The CDR3 totals 14 residues. The trim removed 8 bases at V and 8 bases at J, leaving 9 bases unmatched. Per the germline V gene, CDR1 is MNHEY and CDR2 is SVGAGI. The CDR3 loop is CASRSGGMHSPLHF. The CDR3 DNA reads TGTGCCAGCCGATCAGGGGGAATGCATTCACCCCTCCACTTT.

The chain couples TRBV10-3 to TRBJ2-7; D perhaps matches TRBD1 (6 bases). The CDR3 has 13 residues. CDR1 and CDR2 (germline): ENHRY, SYGVKD. The ends were cut back, 3 bases at V and 7 bases at J, with 13 bases in the middle. CDR3 region: CAISETTGWEQYF. CDR3 nucleotides: TGTGCCATCAGTGAAACCACAGGGTGGGAGCAGTACTTC.

This clone is a singleton in its sample. The V gene is TRBV11-1, the J gene TRBJ2-7; 10 positions agree with TRBD2. This CDR3 has 15 amino acids. Germline loops: CDR1 SGHAT, CDR2 FQDESV (reference sequence). The junction had 4 bases not matched to a gene; V was cut back by 2 bases and J by 3 bases. CDR3 residues: CASSLQLAGNYEQYF. CDR3 bases: TGTGCCAGCAGCTTACAACTAGCGGGGAACTACGAGCAGTACTTC.

The rearrangement uses TRBV13 and TRBJ2-7, with a tentative D call TRBD2 (6 bases). The V gene lost 0 bases and the J gene lost 1 base, with 10 bases spanning the gap. The CDR3 loop spans 15 amino acids. Germline V gives CDR1 PRHDT, CDR2 FYEKMQ (reference sequence). The DNA for the CDR3 is TGTGCCAGCAGCTTAGGGGGAGGACGTTCCTACGAGCAGTACTTC. As protein: CASSLGGGRSYEQYF.

The J gene is TRBJ1-2, the V gene TRBV28; weak D call: TRBD1 (5 bases). Trimming pared 8 bases from V and 1 base from J, leaving 5 bases between. Germline V CDR1 and CDR2: MDHEN, SYDVKM. This CDR3 region has 11 residues. This chain's CDR3 is CASQGNYGYTF. For the CDR3, the DNA is TGTGCCAGCCAGGGTAACTATGGCTACACCTTC.

The V gene is TRBV27, the J gene TRBJ1-6; D may be TRBD1 (5 bases). Trimming shortened V by 2 bases and J by 9 bases, and 14 bases separated the two germline ends. Germline lookup yields CDR1 MNHEY and CDR2 SMNVEV (reference sequence). The CDR3 has 15 amino acids. CDR3 coding DNA: TGTGCCAGCAGTTTAGAAAGGGGTTTTGGTTCACCCCTCCACTTT. As protein: CASSLERGFGSPLHF.

A few counts support this clone. The CDR3: CASSLVRGANTEAFF. In DNA form, the CDR3 reads TGCGCCAGCAGCTTGGTCAGGGGCGCGAACACTGAAGCTTTCTTT. The rearrangement joins TRBV5-1 to TRBJ1-1; tentatively, D is TRBD1 (6 bases). V gave up 0 bases and J gave up 1 base, with 10 bases separating them. Germline loops: CDR1 SGHRS, CDR2 YFSETQ. This CDR3 is 15 amino acids long.

This clone turned up a few times. The CDR3 sequence: CASSFGNSGSPLHF. In DNA, the CDR3 is TGTGCCAGCAGCTTTGGAAATTCGGGTTCACCCCTCCACTTT. The rearrangement links TRBV7-3 to TRBJ1-6; no clear D gene. V was trimmed by 3 bases and J by 9 bases, leaving 12 bases between them. There are 14 residues in the CDR3. Germline CDR1 is SGHTA and CDR2 is FQGTGA.

The chain employs TRBV5-6 and TRBJ1-2; no definite D call. Trimming shortened V by 2 bases and J by 6 bases, and 11 bases separated the two germline ends. This CDR3 has 13 amino acids. Germline CDR1 SGHDT, CDR2 YYEEEE. The CDR3: CASSFPRGDGYTF. The CDR3 bases are TGTGCCAGCAGCTTTCCCCGGGGAGATGGCTACACCTTC. The full variable domain, completed using reference TRBV5-6 and TRBJ1-2, is DAGVTQSPTHLIKTRGQQVTLRCSPKSGHDTVSWYQQALGQGPQFIFQYYEEEERQRGNFPDRFSGHQFPNYSSELNVNALLLGDSALYLCASSFPRGDGYTFGSGTRLTVV.

This rearrangement joins TRBV21-1 to TRBJ1-2. TRBV21-1 corresponds to a pseudogene. The CDR3 loop spans 13 amino acids. CDR3 sequence reads: CASSRRGDKGYTF. The DNA of the CDR3 is TGTGCCAGCAGCAGACGGGGAGATAAAGGCTACACCTTC.

V gene TRBV28 combines with J gene TRBJ1-4, with a tentative D call TRBD1 (6 bases). With 6 bases removed from V and 4 bases from J, the gap between germline ends came to 15 bases. Per germline, CDR1 MDHEN and CDR2 SYDVKM. CDR3 length: 15 amino acids. The CDR3 sequence: CASSLPARGNEKLFF. CDR3 in DNA: TGTGCCAGCAGCCTCCCGGCCAGGGGTAATGAAAAACTGTTTTTT.